These 25 T cell receptor beta chains came from one sample sequenced in a study of CD8+ T cells in alopecia areata. Sequencing templates came from extracted RNA that was reverse transcribed into cDNA. Sequencing was performed with immunoSEQ multiplex PCR; in TCRdb, only in-frame clones are kept and a portion is missing. The sample has approximately 150,000 clones, roughly 66% seen once. Here the sequenced sample was CD8+ T cells sorted from blood, taken at week 0. The source is a human donor with alopecia areata.

J is TRBJ1-6 and V is TRBV25-1, with D perhaps matching TRBD1 (5 bases). In germline, CDR1 is MGHDK, CDR2 SYGVNS. The CDR3 totals 17 residues. The ends were cut back, 3 bases at V and 0 bases at J, with 12 bases in the middle. The DNA for the CDR3 is TGTGCCAGCAGTGAGGGGACGGGGAGCTCCTATAATTCACCCCTCCACTTT. The encoded protein is CASSEGTGSSYNSPLHF.

The chain carries TRBV29-1 and TRBJ1-2; no clear D. CDR1 is SQVTM and CDR2 is ANQGSEA in the germline V gene. V dropped 3 bases and J dropped 3 bases, with 17 bases sitting between them. The CDR3 totals 15 residues. This CDR3 is CSVDSGIGDYYGYTF. In nucleotides, the CDR3 is TGCAGCGTTGATTCGGGCATAGGTGATTACTATGGCTACACCTTC.

This chain connects TRBV19 to TRBJ2-2; D is unresolved. Germline V gene sequence: CDR1 LNHDA, CDR2 SQIVND (reference sequence). This CDR3 region has 11 residues. Trimming removed 4 bases at V and 7 bases at J, with 4 bases between. As DNA, the CDR3 is TGTGCCAGTAGTAAAAGCGGGGAGCTGTTTTTT. It translates to CASSKSGELFF. Full variable domain (outside the CDR3, taken from reference TRBV19 and TRBJ2-2): DGGITQSPKYLFRKEGQNVTLSCEQNLNHDAMYWYRQDPGQGLRLIYYSQIVNDFQKGDIAEGYSVSREKKESFPLTVTSAQKNPTAFYLCASSKSGELFFGEGSRLTVL.

The chain joins TRBV5-6 to TRBJ1-3; D may be TRBD1 (5 bases). Germline V lookup: CDR1 SGHDT, CDR2 YYEEEE. Trimming shortened V by 7 bases and J by 0 bases, and 17 bases separated the two germline ends. CDR3 length: 16 amino acids. For the CDR3, the DNA is TGTGCCAGCCAGCTTGGGGCAGGCCGCTCTGGAAACACCATATATTTT. It encodes CASQLGAGRSGNTIYF.

The rearrangement links TRBV30 to TRBJ2-1, with no clear D. V lost 0 bases, J lost 12 bases, and 9 bases lay in between. Germline V gene data show CDR1 as GTSNPN and CDR2 as SVGIG (reference sequence). The CDR3 sequence is 11 residues long. The CDR3 nucleotides read TGTGCCTGGAGTGTGGGGTTGGGGCAGTTCTTC. This translates into CAWSVGLGQFF.

The chain links TRBV5-6 to TRBJ2-1; 10 positions match TRBD2. The CDR3 covers 19 residues. With 1 base clipped from V and 0 bases from J, the junction kept 10 bases outside the gene matches. Germline assignment: CDR1 SGHDT and CDR2 YYEEEE. The CDR3 nucleotides read TGTGCCAGCAGCTTGAGCAGGGGCCCTAGCGGGAGCTCCTACAATGAGCAGTTCTTC. Translating gives CASSLSRGPSGSSYNEQFF.

The V call is TRBV4-1, the J call TRBJ1-1; maybe TRBD1 (6 bases). The germline CDR1 and CDR2 sequences are MGHRA and YSYEKL. The CDR3 is 12 amino acids. The germline V and J ends were trimmed by 9 bases and 10 bases, with 18 bases remaining between them. The CDR3 loop reads CASGPDRQSAFF. DNA for the CDR3: TGCGCCAGTGGCCCGGACAGACAGTCAGCTTTCTTT.

The J gene is TRBJ2-6, the V gene TRBV7-9; D is undetermined. The CDR3 is made up of 17 amino acids. Germline V gives CDR1 SEHNR, CDR2 FQNEAQ (reference sequence). V dropped 5 bases and J dropped 0 bases, with 14 bases sitting between them. The CDR3 DNA sequence: TGTGCCAGCAGCGTTAACGGCCCGACCTCTGGGGCCAACGTCCTGACTTTC. As protein: CASSVNGPTSGANVLTF.

The V and J genes are TRBV14 and TRBJ2-2; 7 positions agree with TRBD2. Germline V CDR1 and CDR2: SGHDN, FVKESK. CDR3 length equals 14 residues. With V trimmed by 3 bases and J by 6 bases, 4 bases remained unmatched. CDR3 DNA sequence: TGTGCCAGCAGCCACGGGGGGAAGCCCGGGGAGCTGTTTTTT. Protein sequence: CASSHGGKPGELFF. Supplemented by reference TRBV14 and TRBJ2-2, the full variable domain reads EAGVTQFPSHSVIEKGQTVTLRCDPISGHDNLYWYRRVMGKEIKFLLHFVKESKQDESGMPNNRFLAERTGGTYSTLKVQPAELEDSGVYFCASSHGGKPGELFFGEGSRLTVL.

This chain links TRBV6-1 with TRBJ2-7; no clear D. Germline V gives CDR1 MNHNS, CDR2 SASEGT. Trimming pared 0 bases from V and 3 bases from J, leaving 6 bases between. This CDR3 is 13 amino acids long. The CDR3 is CASSEAHFYEQYF. The CDR3 DNA reads as TGTGCCAGCAGTGAAGCACACTTCTACGAGCAGTACTTC.

The CDR3 here is CASSEGYTEAFF. The CDR3 nucleotides read TGTGCCAGCAGTGAAGGGTACACTGAAGCTTTCTTT. The V call is TRBV2, the J call TRBJ1-1; the D is unclear. V was pared by 1 base and J by 3 bases, with 3 bases between. CDR3 length: 12 amino acids. Germline lookup yields CDR1 SNHLY and CDR2 FYNNEI.

J is TRBJ2-5 and V is TRBV6-5, with 9 bases identical to TRBD2. CDR3 length: 15 residues. Germline assignment: CDR1 MNHEY and CDR2 SVGAGI. V shed 7 bases and J 1 base; nucleotides not matched to a gene: 7. CDR3 residues: CASTPSGAVQETQYF. The DNA of the CDR3 is TGTGCCAGCACCCCTAGCGGGGCGGTCCAAGAGACCCAGTACTTC.

This clone showed up just a few times. The chain has TRBV10-3 and TRBJ1-1, with D possibly matching TRBD1 (5 bases). Germline CDR1 and CDR2: ENHRY and SYGVKD. The CDR3 totals 12 residues. V lost 8 bases, J lost 4 bases, and 11 bases lay in between. CDR3 in amino acids: CAIGPGSTEAFF. In DNA form, the CDR3 reads TGTGCCATCGGACCAGGGAGCACTGAAGCTTTCTTT.

The J gene is TRBJ1-3, the V gene TRBV5-1; D is perhaps TRBD1 (5 bases). The CDR3 spans 20 residues. Trimming left V 0 bases short and J 0 bases short, with 22 bases between. The V gene's germline CDR1 is SGHRS and CDR2 YFSETQ. Written as DNA, the CDR3 is TGCGCCAGCAGCTTGGGTAGAAGATGGGGCAGACACCACTCTGGAAACACCATATATTTT. Translating it yields CASSLGRRWGRHHSGNTIYF.

The chain uses TRBV7-9 and TRBJ2-1; D is unclear. CDR3 length: 15 residues. V was pared by 3 bases and J by 0 bases, with 9 bases between. Per the germline V gene, CDR1 is SEHNR and CDR2 is FQNEAQ (reference sequence). The CDR3: CASSLNQYSYNEQFF. The CDR3 DNA is TGTGCCAGCAGCTTGAATCAGTACTCCTACAATGAGCAGTTCTTC.

This chain links TRBV7-8 with TRBJ1-2; D gene ambiguous. The ends were cut back, 3 bases at V and 1 base at J, with 3 bases in the middle. The CDR3 sequence is 12 residues long. The germline CDR1 and CDR2 sequences are SGHVS and FQNEAQ. As DNA, the CDR3 is TGTGCCAGCAGCTTTTATAACTATGGCTACACCTTC. Encoded protein: CASSFYNYGYTF. The full variable domain, completed using reference TRBV7-8 and TRBJ1-2, is GAGVSQSPRYKVAKRGQDVALRCDPISGHVSLFWYQQALGQGPEFLTYFQNEAQLDKSGLPSDRFFAERPEGSVSTLKIQRTQQEDSAVYLCASSFYNYGYTFGSGTRLTVV.

The V and J genes are TRBV14 and TRBJ2-1, with a weak D call TRBD2 (5 bases). The germline V gene encodes CDR1 SGHDN and CDR2 FVKESK. The ends were cut back, 1 base at V and 9 bases at J, with 10 bases in the middle. This CDR3 is built from 13 residues. The CDR3 region is CASSQGGPSEQFF. The CDR3 nucleotides read TGTGCCAGCAGCCAAGGAGGGCCGAGTGAGCAGTTCTTC.

The chain has TRBV6-1 and TRBJ2-7, with TRBD1 matching 7 bases. The CDR3 totals 11 residues. Germline CDR1 and CDR2: MNHNS and SASEGT. V lost 7 bases to trimming and J lost 6 bases; unmatched junction nucleotides: 3. The CDR3: CASTRDSEQYF. The CDR3 nucleotides are TGTGCCAGCACCAGGGACAGCGAGCAGTACTTC.

The chain combines TRBV27 with TRBJ1-2, with TRBD1 matching over 9 bases. The V gene's germline CDR1 is MNHEY and CDR2 SMNVEV (reference sequence). CDR3 size: 15 residues. J was trimmed by 1 base and V by 5 bases; bases with no gene match: 5. The CDR3 coding sequence is TGTGCCAGCAGTGATCGACAGGGGGATAACTATGGCTACACCTTC. Its translation: CASSDRQGDNYGYTF.

The chain combines TRBV12-5 with TRBJ1-1; 8 bases are shared with TRBD1. Germline V gene data show CDR1 as LGHNT and CDR2 as FRNRAP. The CDR3 length is 14 residues. Losses at the gene ends were 1 base for V and 3 bases for J; bases not matched to a gene: 1. CDR3 in DNA: TGTGCTAGTGGTTTGGGCAGGGGGCACACTGAAGCTTTCTTT. Translated: CASGLGRGHTEAFF.

V gene TRBV20-1 combines with J gene TRBJ1-2, with 7 bases fitting TRBD1. Germline CDR1 and CDR2: DFQATT and SNEGSKA (reference sequence). The V and J ends lost 4 bases and 8 bases, in that order; junction bases with no gene match: 4. This CDR3 is 11 amino acids long. This CDR3 is CSATTGLGYTF. As DNA, the CDR3 is TGCAGTGCTACGACAGGGTTGGGCTACACCTTC.

As to this clone: Other DNA sequences in this specimen translate into the identical CDR3. The gene calls are TRBV7-9 and TRBJ2-7, with 7 bases matching TRBD1. The CDR3 length is 14 residues. Germline CDR1 SEHNR, CDR2 FQNEAQ (reference sequence). The junction had 7 bases not matched to a gene; V was cut back by 6 bases and J by 2 bases. The CDR3 spells CASSSRDSPYEQYF. As DNA, the CDR3 is TGTGCCAGCAGTTCCCGGGACAGTCCCTACGAGCAGTACTTC.

V usage is TRBV9 and J usage is TRBJ2-7; 11 bases agree with TRBD1. Germline V gene lookup returns CDR1 SGDLS and CDR2 YYNGEE. The CDR3 covers 14 residues. V dropped 2 bases and J dropped 6; count of bases not matched to a gene: 4. CDR3 nucleotides: TGTGCCAGCAGCGTTGGACAGGGGGCCGGCGAGCAGTACTTC. It translates to CASSVGQGAGEQYF.

This clone appeared a few times. The rearrangement joins TRBV7-9 to TRBJ2-7; no reliable D call. V was pared by 4 bases and J by 6 bases, with 10 bases between. Germline lookup yields CDR1 SEHNR and CDR2 FQNEAQ (reference sequence). The CDR3 contains 12 residues. In nucleotides, the CDR3 is TGTGCCAGCAGCTACTCCGGGTCCGAGCAGTACTTC. Amino acid sequence: CASSYSGSEQYF.

The V call is TRBV29-1, the J call TRBJ1-1; the match to TRBD1 covers 12 bases. This CDR3 spans 14 amino acids. V trimming: 7 bases; J trimming: 4 bases; junction bases outside the gene matches: 7. Germline V gene lookup returns CDR1 SQVTM and CDR2 ANQGSEA. Here the CDR3 reads CSAPGQGAGTEAFF. DNA for the CDR3: TGCAGCGCTCCGGGACAGGGGGCGGGCACTGAAGCTTTCTTT.